A selection of T cell receptor beta chains follows, all from one sample in a study of T cell responses to AZD1222 COVID-19 vaccine. Profiling relied on immunoSEQ multiplex PCR, and the TCRdb table lists in-frame clones only, not all of them. The table has about 140,000 clones, roughly 90% seen once; the top ten hold around 1.6%. Sequenced here: peripheral blood, sampled on day 0 of AZD1222 vaccination. The receptor set was obtained from an adult in good health. Both conserved end residues are part of each CDR3. Each record gives: J gene, D gene, V gene, clone size, CDR3 DNA, CDR3 protein. D genes are given only for firm matches. Clone size is not always given. Where it is, it says once, few, many or a class for expanded clones.

>TRBJ1-1|-|TRBV7-8|-
TGTGCCAGCAGCTTTGTGCAGTCTGAAGCTTTCTTT
CASSFVQSEAFF
>TRBJ1-1|-|TRBV6-5|-
TGTGCCAGCAGTCCCCTACAGCCCACTGAAGCTTTCTTT
CASSPLQPTEAFF
>TRBJ2-5|-|TRBV20-1|-
TGCAGTGCTAGTCTCGGGGGTTCAGAGACCCAGTACTTC
CSASLGGSETQYF
>TRBJ1-1|-|TRBV6-5|-
TGTGCCAGCAGTACAGAGGGAGCCAAAGCTTTCTTT
CASSTEGAKAFF
>TRBJ2-1|-|TRBV5-1|-
TGCGCCAGCAGCTTGTCGGGGGACAGCTCCTACAATGAGCAGTTCTTC
CASSLSGDSSYNEQFF
>TRBJ1-2|TRBD1|TRBV7-9|-
TGTGCCAGCAGCTTAGGTGGAGGGACAGGGGCCCCTCGGTATGGCTACACCTTC
CASSLGGGTGAPRYGYTF
>TRBJ2-7|TRBD2|TRBV7-2|-
TGTGCCAGCAGCTTAGCGACTAGCGGGAGGGCCGGGGAGCAGTACTTC
CASSLATSGRAGEQYF
>TRBJ1-5|-|TRBV7-9|-
TGTGCCAGCAGCTACCTCCCGGGGAATCAGCCCCAGCATTTT
CASSYLPGNQPQHF
>TRBJ1-4|TRBD1|TRBV11-1|-
TGTGCCAGCAGCTTGGGGACAGTTACTAATGAAAAACTGTTTTTT
CASSLGTVTNEKLFF
>TRBJ2-2|-|TRBV7-3|-
TGTGCCAGCAGCCCGGGCGGGAACACCGGGGAGCTGTTTTTT
CASSPGGNTGELFF
>TRBJ2-3|-|TRBV4-3|-
TGCGCCAGCAGCCAGGATCCGGGACGCCAACGGGGAGATACGCAGTATTTT
CASSQDPGRQRGDTQYF
>TRBJ2-7|-|TRBV15|few
TGTGCCACCAGCAGAGAGGAGTTGTCCTACGAGCAGTACTTC
CATSREELSYEQYF
>TRBJ1-1|TRBD1|TRBV3-1/TRBV3-2|-
TGTGCCAGCAGCCAAGGGGGCAGGGGGACTGAAGCTTTCTTT
CASSQGGRGTEAFF
>TRBJ1-2|-|TRBV27|-
TGTGCCAGCAGTCGTTTGACAGCTCTTTCTAACTATGGCTACACCTTC
CASSRLTALSNYGYTF
>TRBJ2-7|-|TRBV2|-
TGTGCCAGCATCGGCGGGGCCTCCTACGAGCAGTACTTC
CASIGGASYEQYF
>TRBJ2-2|TRBD1|TRBV2|-
TGTGCCAGCAGTGGACAGGGGCTTAAGTCCGGGGAGCTGTTTTTT
CASSGQGLKSGELFF
>TRBJ1-2|-|TRBV5-4|-
TGTGCCAGCAGCTTGGCGGACCGCTCTACTAACTATGGCTACACCTTC
CASSLADRSTNYGYTF
>TRBJ2-7|TRBD1|TRBV3-1/TRBV3-2|-
TGTGCCAGCAAAAAGCGCGAGACAGGGGTCCACTACGAGCAGTACTTC
CASKKRETGVHYEQYF
>TRBJ2-1|TRBD2|TRBV6-4|once
TGTGCCAGCAGCCCCGGGACTAGCTACAATGAGCAGTTCTTC
CASSPGTSYNEQFF
>TRBJ1-5|-|TRBV6-4|-
TGTGCCAGCAGTCGGGACAGCAATCAGCCCCAGCATTTT
CASSRDSNQPQHF
>TRBJ1-1|-|TRBV6-2/TRBV6-3|-
TGTGCCAGCAGTTACATTGGAACTGAAGCTTTCTTT
CASSYIGTEAFF
>TRBJ2-2|TRBD1|TRBV27|-
TGTGCCAGGGGATACGAAACAGGGGTTAATGCCGGGGAGCTGTTTTTT
CARGYETGVNAGELFF
>TRBJ1-2|-|TRBV24-1|-
TGTGCCACCAGTGATACGACAGCTCTACTACATGGCTACACCTTC
CATSDTTALLHGYTF
>TRBJ1-2|TRBD1|TRBV7-2|-
TGTGCCAGCAGCGGTCTCCGGGACAGGGAATATGGCTACACCTTC
CASSGLRDREYGYTF
>TRBJ1-1|-|TRBV18|-
TGTGCCAGCTCACCGGCAGCCATGAACACTGAAGCTTTCTTT
CASSPAAMNTEAFF